This T cell receptor (beta chain) was documented in a study of cytomegalovirus exposure and HLA in healthy donors. Study summary: In an earlier analysis, 90 million to 130 million unique TCR beta sequences were found from approximately 170 million T cells.

A multiplex PCR was run with 60 Vbeta primers and 13 Jbeta primers. The authors' processing: Approximately 11 million shared chains were among about 80 million unique TCR beta chains counted in a later analysis. TCRdb's table, derived via immunoSEQ multiplex PCR, lists solely in-frame clones and lacks some. V, J and clone size reflect that table, while D and trimming were determined from the DNA. Counted here are 150,000 to 200,000 clones, approximately 85% occurring once; the ten biggest clones make up 7.5% to 10%. Points on this clone: Antigen: not known.

The germline gives CDR1 SGHNT, CDR2 YYREEE (reference sequence). The CDR3 loop spans 15 amino acids. The germline V and J ends were trimmed by 1 base and 2 bases, with 12 bases remaining between them. Overall study results and limits: Immune exposure information available was restricted to CMV serostatus. A likely sequencing artifact accounted for one observed cluster of highly shared sequence variants.

The genes are TRBV5-4 and TRBJ1-1; maybe TRBD1 (6 bases). This TCR came from a man between 18 and 29 years old in good health and CMV-seropositive. The specimen was PBMCs. CDR3 protein: CASSLFGGRNTEAFF. The CDR3 DNA is TGTGCCAGCAGCTTGTTTGGGGGCCGAAACACTGAAGCTTTCTTT.